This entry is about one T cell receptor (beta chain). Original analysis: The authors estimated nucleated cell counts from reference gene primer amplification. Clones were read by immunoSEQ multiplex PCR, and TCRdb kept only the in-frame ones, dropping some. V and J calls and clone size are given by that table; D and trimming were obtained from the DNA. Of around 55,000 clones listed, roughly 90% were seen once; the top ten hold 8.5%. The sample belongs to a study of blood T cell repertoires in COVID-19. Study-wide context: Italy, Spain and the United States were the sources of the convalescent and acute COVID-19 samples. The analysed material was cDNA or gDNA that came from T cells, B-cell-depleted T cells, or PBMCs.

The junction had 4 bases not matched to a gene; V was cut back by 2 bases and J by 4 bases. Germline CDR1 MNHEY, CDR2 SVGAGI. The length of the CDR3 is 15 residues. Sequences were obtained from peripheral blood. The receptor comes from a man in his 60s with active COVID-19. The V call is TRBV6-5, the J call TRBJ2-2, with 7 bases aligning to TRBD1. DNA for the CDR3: TGTGCCAGCAGTTACAGGGGGCTTGGCACCGGGGAGCTGTTTTTT. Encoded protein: CASSYRGLGTGELFF.